What follows describes a single T cell receptor beta chain. These data are taken from a study of shared clonotypes between healthy human individuals. Using immunoSEQ multiplex PCR, the repertoire was profiled, and TCRdb retains in-frame clones only, with some absent. The table lists approximately 2.5 million clones, over 85% of them singletons. Trimming left V 1 base short and J 4 bases short, with 12 bases between. CDR3 size: 15 residues. Germline loops: CDR1 MGHDK, CDR2 SYGVNS. The chain recombines TRBV25-1 with TRBJ2-3, with D possibly matching TRBD2 (6 bases). The source of this sequence is a man aged 18 to 29 in good health. Some clones in this sample may be carry-over from other donors' samples. Material for sequencing was naive CD4+ T cells from PBMCs. Subset indicated: CD45RA+ positively selected. The CDR3 loop reads CASSEFSGGADTQYF. CDR3 DNA: TGTGCCAGCAGTGAATTTAGCGGCGGCGCAGATACGCAGTATTTT.